The next 17 T cell receptor beta chains were all read from a single sample in a study of regulatory T cells in long-lasting Graves disease. The time point is: persistent/refractory GD, antithyroid drugs over 5 years with positive TRAb. The authors made the TCR library using RNA they extracted from PBMCs. Researchers made TCR beta libraries by using iRepertoire HTBI primers and running Arm-PCR on CDR3 regions. TCRdb passed the multiplex PCR reads through MiXCR, listing each CDR3 protein once. Counted here are some 450,000 distinct CDR3 sequences, around 24% occurring once; the ten biggest clones make up about a quarter. This specimen consisted of peripheral blood mononuclear cells (PBMCs), obtained when the disease was refractory, from a patient treated with antithyroid drugs. These receptors originate from a female donor with Graves disease.

The V call is TRBV7-9, the J call TRBJ2-7; 10 nucleotides line up with TRBD1. This CDR3 has 13 amino acids. Germline V gives CDR1 SEHNR, CDR2 FQNEAQ (reference sequence). The V gene end was trimmed by 9 bases and the J gene end by 5 bases; junction bases not matched to a gene: 7. The CDR3 nucleotides read TGTGCCAGTCGAGGACAGGGGGACCACGAGCAGTACTTC. Translation: CASRGQGDHEQYF. The full variable domain, with the rest looked up from reference TRBV7-9 and TRBJ2-7, is DTGVSQNPRHKITKRGQNVTFRCDPISEHNRLYWYRQTLGQGPEFLTYFQNEAQLEKSRLLSDRFSAERPKGSFSTLEIQRTEQGDSAMYLCASRGQGDHEQYFGPGTRLTVT.

The rearrangement links TRBV2 to TRBJ2-7, with 10 bases aligning to TRBD2. Germline-derived CDR1 and CDR2 are SNHLY and FYNNEI. Unmatched junction bases numbered 10, after V lost 7 bases and J lost 1 base. The CDR3 loop spans 16 amino acids. The CDR3 protein is CASTGGSGRRSYEQYF. The DNA for the CDR3 is TGTGCCAGCACTGGGGGTAGCGGGAGGAGATCCTACGAGCAGTACTTC.

This clonotype was counted between two and nine times. The CDR3 spells CASSSGQGNYEQYF. The CDR3 DNA sequence: TGCGCCAGCAGCTCTGGACAGGGGAACTACGAGCAGTACTTC. The chain employs TRBV4-1 and TRBJ2-7, with 9 bases that match TRBD1. Germline V lookup: CDR1 MGHRA, CDR2 YSYEKL. After removal of 5 bases from V and 3 bases from J, the junction contained 5 bases not matched to a gene. This CDR3 is built from 14 residues.

Many counts were recorded for this clonotype. The chain links TRBV5-8 to TRBJ2-7; D is undetermined. The CDR3 loop spans 14 amino acids. Germline V gene sequence: CDR1 SGHTS, CDR2 YDEGEE. The ends were cut back, 0 bases at V and 4 bases at J, with 11 bases in the middle. DNA of the CDR3: TGTGCCAGCAGCTTGGAAATAACTAATTACGAGCAGTACTTC. Its translation: CASSLEITNYEQYF. Full variable domain (remainder filled in from reference TRBV5-8 and TRBJ2-7): EAGVTQSPTHLIKTRGQQATLRCSPISGHTSVYWYQQALGLGLQFLLWYDEGEERNRGNFPPRFSGRQFPNYSSELNVNALELEDSALYLCASSLEITNYEQYFGPGTRLTVT.

The rearrangement joins TRBV29-1 to TRBJ2-7, with TRBD1 identical over 8 bases. After removal of 6 bases from V and 5 bases from J, the junction contained 9 bases not matched to a gene. CDR3 size: 13 residues. Germline V gene lookup returns CDR1 SQVTM and CDR2 ANQGSEA. The CDR3 here is CSVSDRVNHEQYF. The CDR3 bases are TGCAGCGTCTCGGACAGGGTTAACCACGAGCAGTACTTC.

The genes are TRBV27 and TRBJ2-2, with D possibly matching TRBD1 (5 bases). There are 14 residues in the CDR3. Germline V lookup: CDR1 MNHEY, CDR2 SMNVEV (reference sequence). V dropped 7 bases and J dropped 7 bases, with 16 bases sitting between them. This chain's CDR3 is CASTGQVGIGELFF. The CDR3, as DNA: TGTGCCAGCACTGGACAAGTCGGCATCGGGGAGCTGTTTTTT.

This clonotype was picked up a small number of times. The chain couples TRBV2 to TRBJ2-3, with 7 bases fitting TRBD2. The ends lost 5 bases at V and 3 bases at J; junction bases unmatched: 8. Germline lookup yields CDR1 SNHLY and CDR2 FYNNEI. The CDR3 spans 15 residues. The CDR3 nucleotides read TGTGCCAGCAGTCCTCTTGGCGGGAGAACAGATACGCAGTATTTT. This sequence encodes CASSPLGGRTDTQYF.

The chain has TRBV24-1 and TRBJ1-2; 7 bases fit TRBD1. The trim removed 2 bases at V and 4 bases at J, leaving 0 bases unmatched. The CDR3 runs to 13 residues. Germline loops: CDR1 KGHDR, CDR2 SFDVKD. The CDR3 DNA is TGTGCCACCAGTGATTACAGGGGCTATGGCTACACCTTC. Amino acids: CATSDYRGYGYTF.

The chain recombines TRBV5-1 with TRBJ2-6, with D possibly called TRBD1 or TRBD2 (5 bases each). This CDR3 is 19 amino acids long. V gave up 0 bases and J gave up 0 bases, with 16 bases separating them. CDR1 and CDR2 from the germline V gene are SGHRS and YFSETQ. CDR3 amino acids: CASSLAFGTAYSGANVLTF. CDR3 bases: TGCGCCAGCAGCTTGGCGTTTGGGACGGCCTACTCTGGGGCCAACGTCCTGACTTTC.

The V gene is TRBV27, the J gene TRBJ1-3; 8 bases match TRBD1. This CDR3 spans 13 amino acids. The germline V gene has CDR1 MNHEY and CDR2 SMNVEV (reference sequence). J was trimmed by 4 bases and V by 10 bases; bases with no gene match: 6. The CDR3, as DNA: TGTGCCAACCGGACAGGGCTAGGAAACACCATATATTTT. It specifies CANRTGLGNTIYF.

This clonotype was observed at least ten times. The chain employs TRBV2 and TRBJ2-7, with D tentatively TRBD1 or TRBD2 (5 bases each). The CDR3 runs 12 residues. The germline gives CDR1 SNHLY, CDR2 FYNNEI. The germline V and J ends were trimmed by 6 bases and 5 bases, with 11 bases remaining between them. CDR3 DNA sequence: TGTGCCAGCAGGGGACCCCCCAACGAGCAGTACTTC. It is translated as CASRGPPNEQYF.

In its sample, this clonotype was seen a few times. J is TRBJ2-7 and V is TRBV29-1; D uncertain. From germline, CDR1 is SQVTM and CDR2 ANQGSEA. V dropped 6 bases and J dropped 4 bases, with 13 bases sitting between them. The CDR3 consists of 12 residues. CDR3 DNA sequence: TGCAGCGTACAGTTAAGTTTGTACGAGCAGTACTTC. It codes for CSVQLSLYEQYF.

This clonotype was counted many times. The CDR3 sequence is CASSQYRDETQYF. In nucleotides, the CDR3 is TGTGCCAGCAGCCAATACAGGGATGAGACCCAGTACTTC. V is TRBV12-3 or TRBV12-4 and J is TRBJ2-5, with D maybe TRBD1 (6 bases). V was pared by 6 bases and J by 5 bases, with 13 bases between. The CDR3 length is 13 residues.

This clonotype has a count of ten or more. The rearrangement links TRBV19 to TRBJ2-1; unclear D gene. CDR1 is LNHDA, CDR2 SQIVND, per germline (reference sequence). This CDR3 comprises 14 residues. The V and J ends lost 5 bases and 6 bases respectively, with 14 bases between them. The CDR3 region is CASSANLRFNEQFF. CDR3 nucleotide sequence: TGTGCCAGTAGTGCCAACCTCAGGTTCAATGAGCAGTTCTTC. The whole variable domain, remainder taken from reference TRBV19 and TRBJ2-1, is DGGITQSPKYLFRKEGQNVTLSCEQNLNHDAMYWYRQDPGQGLRLIYYSQIVNDFQKGDIAEGYSVSREKKESFPLTVTSAQKNPTAFYLCASSANLRFNEQFFGPGTRLTVL.

This clonotype was recorded many times. The V and J genes are TRBV28 and TRBJ2-7, with 7 bases aligning to TRBD1. CDR1 is MDHEN, CDR2 SYDVKM, per germline. Losses at the gene ends were 3 bases for V and 1 base for J; bases not matched to a gene: 9. The CDR3 extends over 16 amino acids. The CDR3 here is CASSLRPGQISYEQYF. The CDR3 DNA reads TGTGCCAGCAGTTTGCGTCCGGGACAGATTTCCTACGAGCAGTACTTC.

This clonotype was seen many times. CDR3 nucleotide sequence: TGTGCCAGCATCAAAAGAGGGTTTCGGGACACTGAAGCTTTCTTT. Protein: CASIKRGFRDTEAFF. The J gene is TRBJ1-1, the V gene TRBV28; unclear D gene. From germline, CDR1 is MDHEN and CDR2 SYDVKM. V lost 7 bases and J lost 3, with 18 bases in between. This CDR3 is built from 15 residues.

This sequence joins TRBV12-3 or TRBV12-4 and TRBJ2-2; D is possibly TRBD1 (5 bases). The CDR3 extends over 14 amino acids. Trimming pared 6 bases from V and 5 bases from J, leaving 13 bases between. CDR3: CASSLKTVTGELFF. The CDR3 DNA is TGTGCCAGCAGCTTGAAGACAGTAACCGGGGAGCTGTTTTTT.